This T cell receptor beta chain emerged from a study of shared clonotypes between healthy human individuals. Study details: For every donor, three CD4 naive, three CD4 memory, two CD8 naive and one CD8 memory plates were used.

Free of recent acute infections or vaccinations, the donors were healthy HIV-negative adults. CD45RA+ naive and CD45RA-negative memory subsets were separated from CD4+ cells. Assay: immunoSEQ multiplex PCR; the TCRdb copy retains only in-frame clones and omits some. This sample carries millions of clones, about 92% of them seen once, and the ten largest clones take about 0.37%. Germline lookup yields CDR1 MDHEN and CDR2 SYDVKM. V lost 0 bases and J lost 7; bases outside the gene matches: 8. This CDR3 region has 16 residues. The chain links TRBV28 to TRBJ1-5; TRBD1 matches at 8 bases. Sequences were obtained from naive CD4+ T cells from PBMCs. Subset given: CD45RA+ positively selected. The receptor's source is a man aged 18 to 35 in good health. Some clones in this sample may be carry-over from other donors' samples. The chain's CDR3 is CASSLWGGQGQQPQHF. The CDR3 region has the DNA TGTGCCAGCAGTTTATGGGGAGGACAGGGACAACAGCCCCAGCATTTT.